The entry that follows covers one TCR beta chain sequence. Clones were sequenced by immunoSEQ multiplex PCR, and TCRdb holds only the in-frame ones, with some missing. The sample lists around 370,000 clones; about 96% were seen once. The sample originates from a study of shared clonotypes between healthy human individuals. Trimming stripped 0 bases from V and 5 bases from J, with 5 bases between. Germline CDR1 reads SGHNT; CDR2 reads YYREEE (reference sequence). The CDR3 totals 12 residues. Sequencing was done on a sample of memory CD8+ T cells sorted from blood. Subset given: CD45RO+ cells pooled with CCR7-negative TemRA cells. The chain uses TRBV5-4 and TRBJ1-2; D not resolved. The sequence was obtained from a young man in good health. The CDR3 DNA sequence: TGTGCCAGCAGCTTGGGGGCGTATGGCTACACCTTC. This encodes CASSLGAYGYTF. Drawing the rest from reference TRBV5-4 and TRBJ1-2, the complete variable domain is ETGVTQSPTHLIKTRGQQVTLRCSSQSGHNTVSWYQQALGQGPQFIFQYYREEENGRGNFPPRFSGLQFPNYSSELNVNALELDDSALYLCASSLGAYGYTFGSGTRLTVV.